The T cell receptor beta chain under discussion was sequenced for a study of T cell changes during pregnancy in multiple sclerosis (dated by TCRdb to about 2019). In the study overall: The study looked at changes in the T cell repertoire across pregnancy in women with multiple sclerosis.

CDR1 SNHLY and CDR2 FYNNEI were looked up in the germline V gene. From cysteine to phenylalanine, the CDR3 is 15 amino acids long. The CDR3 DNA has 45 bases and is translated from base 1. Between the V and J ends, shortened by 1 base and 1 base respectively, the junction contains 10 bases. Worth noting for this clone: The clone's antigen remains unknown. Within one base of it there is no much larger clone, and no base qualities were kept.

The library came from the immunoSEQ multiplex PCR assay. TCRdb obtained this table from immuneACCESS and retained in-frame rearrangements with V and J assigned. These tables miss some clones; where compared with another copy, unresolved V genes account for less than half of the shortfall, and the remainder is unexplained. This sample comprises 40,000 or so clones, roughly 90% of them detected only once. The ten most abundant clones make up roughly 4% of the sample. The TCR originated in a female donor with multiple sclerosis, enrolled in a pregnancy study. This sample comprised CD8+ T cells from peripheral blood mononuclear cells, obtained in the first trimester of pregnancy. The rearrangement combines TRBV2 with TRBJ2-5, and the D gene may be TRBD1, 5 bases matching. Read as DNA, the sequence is TGTGCCAGCAGTGAAGAACAGGCCGTCCAAGAGACCCAGTACTTC. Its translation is CASSEEQAVQETQYF.